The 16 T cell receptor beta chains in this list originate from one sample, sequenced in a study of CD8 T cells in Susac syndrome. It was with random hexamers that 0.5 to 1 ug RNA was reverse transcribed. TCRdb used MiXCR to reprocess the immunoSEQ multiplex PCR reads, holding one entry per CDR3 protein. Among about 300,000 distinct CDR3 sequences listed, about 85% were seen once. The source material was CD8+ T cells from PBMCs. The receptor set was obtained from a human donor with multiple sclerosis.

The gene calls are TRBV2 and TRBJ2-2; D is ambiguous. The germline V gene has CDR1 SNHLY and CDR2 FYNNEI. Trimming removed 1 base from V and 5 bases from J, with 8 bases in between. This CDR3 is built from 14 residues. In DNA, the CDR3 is TGTGCCAGCAGTGAAGGGGCCTTTACCGGGGAGCTGTTTTTT. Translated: CASSEGAFTGELFF.

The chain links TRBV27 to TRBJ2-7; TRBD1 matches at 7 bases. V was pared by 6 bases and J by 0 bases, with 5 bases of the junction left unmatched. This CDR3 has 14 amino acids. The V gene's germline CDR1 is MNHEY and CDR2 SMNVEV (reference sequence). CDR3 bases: TGTGCCAGCAGGGACCACAGGGGCTCCTACGAGCAGTACTTC. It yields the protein CASRDHRGSYEQYF.

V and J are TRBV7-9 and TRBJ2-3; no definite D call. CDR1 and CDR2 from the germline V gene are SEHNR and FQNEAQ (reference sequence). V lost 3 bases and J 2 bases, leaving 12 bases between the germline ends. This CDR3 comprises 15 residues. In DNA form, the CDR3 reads TGTGCCAGCAGCTTCCCCAGCGAGGACACAGATACGCAGTATTTT. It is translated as CASSFPSEDTDTQYF.

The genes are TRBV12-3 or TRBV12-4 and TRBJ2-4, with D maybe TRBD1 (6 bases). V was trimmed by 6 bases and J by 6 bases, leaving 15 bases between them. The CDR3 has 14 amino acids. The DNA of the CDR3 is TGTGCCAGCAGCCCATTAGGGACATCAAACATTCAGTACTTC. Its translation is CASSPLGTSNIQYF.

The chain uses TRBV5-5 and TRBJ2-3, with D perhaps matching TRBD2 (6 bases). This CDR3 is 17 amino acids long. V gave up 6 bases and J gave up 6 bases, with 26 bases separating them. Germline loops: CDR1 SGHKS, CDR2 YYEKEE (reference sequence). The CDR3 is CASNRPEGLPPRDTQYF. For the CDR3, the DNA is TGTGCCAGCAACCGACCCGAGGGACTTCCTCCGCGGGATACGCAGTATTTT.

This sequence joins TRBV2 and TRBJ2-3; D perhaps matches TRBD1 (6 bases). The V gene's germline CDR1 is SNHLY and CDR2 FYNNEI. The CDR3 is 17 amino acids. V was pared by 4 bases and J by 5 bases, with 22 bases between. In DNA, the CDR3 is TGTGCCAGCAGTGGAGCGGAGGTTTCTGAGGGGGAAGATACGCAGTATTTT. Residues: CASSGAEVSEGEDTQYF.

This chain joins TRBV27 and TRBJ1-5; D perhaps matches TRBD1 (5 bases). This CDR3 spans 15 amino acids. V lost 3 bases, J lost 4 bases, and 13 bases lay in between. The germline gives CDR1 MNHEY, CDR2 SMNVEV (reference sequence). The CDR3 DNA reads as TGTGCCAGCAGTTTGGGGACCCGGTTAAATCAGCCCCAGCATTTT. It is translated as CASSLGTRLNQPQHF.

CDR3 protein: CSARDLSSGSPNSDEQFF. In DNA, the CDR3 is TGCAGTGCTAGAGATTTGAGTAGCGGGAGCCCAAATTCCGATGAGCAGTTCTTC. The chain links TRBV20-1 to TRBJ2-1, with 9 bases that match TRBD2. This CDR3 has 18 residues. Germline CDR1 is DFQATT and CDR2 is SNEGSKA (reference sequence). After removal of 0 bases from V and 8 bases from J, the junction contained 17 bases not matched to a gene.

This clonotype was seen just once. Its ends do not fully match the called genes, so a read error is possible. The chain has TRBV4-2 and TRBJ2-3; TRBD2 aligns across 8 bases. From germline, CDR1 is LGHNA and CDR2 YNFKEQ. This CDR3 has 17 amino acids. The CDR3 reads CASSPPKGLVDSDTQCF. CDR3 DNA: TGTGCCAGCAGCCCTCCGAAGGGACTAGTTGACTCGGATACGCAGTGTTTT.

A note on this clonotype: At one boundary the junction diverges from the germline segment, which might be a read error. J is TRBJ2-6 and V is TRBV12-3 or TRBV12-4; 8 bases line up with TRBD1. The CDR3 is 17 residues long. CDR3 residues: CASRLSGGSFGADVLTF. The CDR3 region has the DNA TGTGCCAGCAGACTCTCAGGGGGCTCGTTTGGGGCCGACGTCCTGACTTTC.

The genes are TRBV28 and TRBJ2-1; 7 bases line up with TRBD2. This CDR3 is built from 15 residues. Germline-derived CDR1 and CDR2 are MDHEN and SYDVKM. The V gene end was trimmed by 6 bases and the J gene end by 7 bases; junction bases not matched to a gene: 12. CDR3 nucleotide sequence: TGTGCCAGCAGCCCGACCGGCGGGAGAGCAAATGAGCAGTTCTTC. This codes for CASSPTGGRANEQFF.

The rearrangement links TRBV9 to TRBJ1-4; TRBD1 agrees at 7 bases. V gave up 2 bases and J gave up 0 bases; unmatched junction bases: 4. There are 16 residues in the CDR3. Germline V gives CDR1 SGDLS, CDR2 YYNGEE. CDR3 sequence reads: CASSVGTATTNEKLFF. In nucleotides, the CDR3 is TGTGCCAGCAGCGTTGGGACAGCTACAACTAATGAAAAACTGTTTTTT.

This CDR3 reads CSAREQWDSKLATGELFF. DNA for the CDR3: TGCAGTGCTAGAGAACAGTGGGACAGTAAGCTTGCCACCGGGGAGCTGTTTTTT. The rearrangement joins TRBV20-1 to TRBJ2-2; 7 nucleotides align to TRBD1. Trimming at V came to 0 bases and at J to 4 bases, leaving 14 bases not matched to a gene. Germline V gene data show CDR1 as DFQATT and CDR2 as SNEGSKA (reference sequence). The CDR3 length is 18 residues.

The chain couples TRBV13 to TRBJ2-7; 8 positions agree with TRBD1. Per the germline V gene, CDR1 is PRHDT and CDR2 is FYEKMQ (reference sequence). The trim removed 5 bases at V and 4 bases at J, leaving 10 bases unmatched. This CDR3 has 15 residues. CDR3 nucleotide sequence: TGTGCCAGCAGCCGGGACGGACAGGGCGCATACGAGCAGTACTTC. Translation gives CASSRDGQGAYEQYF.

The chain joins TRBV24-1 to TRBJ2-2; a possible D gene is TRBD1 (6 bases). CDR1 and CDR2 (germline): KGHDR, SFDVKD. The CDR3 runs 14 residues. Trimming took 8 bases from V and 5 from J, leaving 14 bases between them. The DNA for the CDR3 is TGTGCCACCATATCAGGGGACGGGACCGGGGAGCTGTTTTTT. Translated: CATISGDGTGELFF.

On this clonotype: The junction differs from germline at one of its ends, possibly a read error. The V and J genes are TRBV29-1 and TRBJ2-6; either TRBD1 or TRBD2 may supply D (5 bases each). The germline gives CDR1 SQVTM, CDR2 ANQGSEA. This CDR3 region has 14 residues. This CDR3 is CSVVLEPGASVLTF. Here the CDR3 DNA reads TGCAGCGTTGTTTTGGAGCCCGGGGCCAGCGTCCTGACTTTC.